These T cell receptor beta chains were read from a single sample in a study of blood T cell repertoires in COVID-19. Data came from immunoSEQ multiplex PCR; TCRdb stores just in-frame clones and leaves some out. This sample has about 280,000 clones, with roughly 85% found just once. The sample comprised PBMCs or T cells enriched from blood (not recorded which). The receptors here all came from a man in his forties who had been exposed to COVID-19. Each CDR3 is given with its conserved first and last residue. Fields, in order: D gene, V gene, clone size, J gene, CDR3 DNA, CDR3 protein. A D gene is named only where the DNA matches it firmly. Expanded clones are given a class, and other clones once, few, many or no size at all.

D gene: -
V gene: TRBV12-3/TRBV12-4
clone size: -
J gene: TRBJ1-1
CDR3 DNA: TGTGCCAGCAGTACGCAGGGCTGGGCTTTCTTT
CDR3 protein: CASSTQGWAFF

D gene: TRBD2
V gene: TRBV11-3
clone size: -
J gene: TRBJ2-2
CDR3 DNA: TGTGCCAGCAGCTTGGGACTAGCGGGAGCGGGCACCGGGGAGCTGTTTTTT
CDR3 protein: CASSLGLAGAGTGELFF

D gene: TRBD2
V gene: TRBV7-9
clone size: -
J gene: TRBJ2-1
CDR3 DNA: TGTGCCAGCAGCTTCCCGCTAGCGGTATACAATGAGCAGTTCTTC
CDR3 protein: CASSFPLAVYNEQFF

D gene: TRBD1
V gene: TRBV29-1
clone size: few
J gene: TRBJ1-5
CDR3 DNA: TGCAGCGTCGCCTCGGACAGGTACAATCAGCCCCAGCATTTT
CDR3 protein: CSVASDRYNQPQHF

D gene: TRBD2
V gene: TRBV5-1
clone size: many
J gene: TRBJ2-3
CDR3 DNA: TGCGCCAGCAGCTTCTCGGGAGGACTTGGTGGGGATACGCAGTATTTT
CDR3 protein: CASSFSGGLGGDTQYF

D gene: TRBD1
V gene: TRBV7-9
clone size: once
J gene: TRBJ1-2
CDR3 DNA: TGTGCCAGCAGCTTAGGCCCGCGACAGGGAGGTCGGGGCTACACCTTC
CDR3 protein: CASSLGPRQGGRGYTF

D gene: TRBD1
V gene: TRBV27
clone size: -
J gene: TRBJ2-3
CDR3 DNA: TGTGCCAGCAGTCGACAGGGCGGGACGCAGTATTTT
CDR3 protein: CASSRQGGTQYF

D gene: -
V gene: TRBV21-1
clone size: few
J gene: TRBJ2-1
CDR3 DNA: TGTGCCAGCAGCCAAACTCGTTCACGGGAGCCCAGCTCCTACAATGAGCAGTTCTTC
CDR3 protein: CASSQTRSREPSSYNEQFF

D gene: -
V gene: TRBV19
clone size: -
J gene: TRBJ1-5
CDR3 DNA: TGTGCCAGTAGTACCGGACAGCCAAATCAGCCCCAGCATTTT
CDR3 protein: CASSTGQPNQPQHF

D gene: -
V gene: TRBV5-6
clone size: -
J gene: TRBJ2-1
CDR3 DNA: TGTGCCAGCAGCTTGTTCCGGGACTTTGGCGACAATGAGCAGTTCTTC
CDR3 protein: CASSLFRDFGDNEQFF

D gene: TRBD1
V gene: TRBV2
clone size: -
J gene: TRBJ1-2
CDR3 DNA: TGTGCCAGCAGAGGGGACAGCCACTATGGCTACACCTTC
CDR3 protein: CASRGDSHYGYTF

D gene: -
V gene: TRBV19
clone size: once
J gene: TRBJ1-1
CDR3 DNA: TGTGCCAGTATTTTTCAGACTGAAGCTTTCTTT
CDR3 protein: CASIFQTEAFF

D gene: -
V gene: TRBV21-1
clone size: -
J gene: TRBJ2-7
CDR3 DNA: TGTGCCAGCAGCAAAGAGGGGACAGGGAGGGAAGAGCAGTACTTC
CDR3 protein: CASSKEGTGREEQYF

D gene: -
V gene: TRBV25-1
clone size: -
J gene: TRBJ1-1
CDR3 DNA: TGTGCCAGCCAGTCCCAACAGGGTGACAACACTGAAGCTTTCTTT
CDR3 protein: CASQSQQGDNTEAFF

D gene: -
V gene: TRBV19
clone size: -
J gene: TRBJ1-2
CDR3 DNA: TGTGCCAGTAGTGCCCTATCCTGGGGGGGCTATGGCTACACCTTC
CDR3 protein: CASSALSWGGYGYTF

D gene: -
V gene: TRBV6-5
clone size: -
J gene: TRBJ2-1
CDR3 DNA: TGTGCCGGCACAAGCCTCGATGAGCAGTTCTTC
CDR3 protein: CAGTSLDEQFF

D gene: -
V gene: TRBV6-5
clone size: -
J gene: TRBJ2-7
CDR3 DNA: TGTGCCACCGAGACATTATACTACGAGCAGTACTTC
CDR3 protein: CATETLYYEQYF

D gene: -
V gene: TRBV7-6
clone size: -
J gene: TRBJ1-2
CDR3 DNA: TGTGCCAGCAGCTTAGCGCCACAGGGTTTTGGGGATGGCTACACCTTC
CDR3 protein: CASSLAPQGFGDGYTF

D gene: -
V gene: TRBV11-2
clone size: -
J gene: TRBJ1-2
CDR3 DNA: TGTGCCTCAAAGAGGGCAGGTGGCTATGGCTACACCTTC
CDR3 protein: CASKRAGGYGYTF

D gene: -
V gene: TRBV7-8
clone size: -
J gene: TRBJ1-2
CDR3 DNA: TGTGCCAGCAGCCTAGGAAGTGGCAGGGGATATGGCTACACCTTC
CDR3 protein: CASSLGSGRGYGYTF

D gene: TRBD2
V gene: TRBV10-3
clone size: -
J gene: TRBJ2-3
CDR3 DNA: TGTGCCATCCAGCCTAGCGGGGCCTCAGATACGCAGTATTTT
CDR3 protein: CAIQPSGASDTQYF

D gene: -
V gene: TRBV7-2
clone size: -
J gene: TRBJ1-3
CDR3 DNA: TGTGCCAGCAGCTTAGTTACCAGCTCTGGAAACACCATATATTTT
CDR3 protein: CASSLVTSSGNTIYF

D gene: -
V gene: TRBV9
clone size: -
J gene: TRBJ2-1
CDR3 DNA: TGTGCCAGCAGCGTACTTGGGGGCCTCCACAATGAGCAGTTCTTC
CDR3 protein: CASSVLGGLHNEQFF

D gene: TRBD2
V gene: TRBV18
clone size: -
J gene: TRBJ2-7
CDR3 DNA: TGTGCCAGCTCACAAGGACTAGCGGGTCGAGAGCAGTACTTC
CDR3 protein: CASSQGLAGREQYF

D gene: -
V gene: TRBV24-1
clone size: -
J gene: TRBJ2-7
CDR3 DNA: TGTGCCACCAGTGATCCCAGGGTAAGCTCCTACGAGCAGTACTTC
CDR3 protein: CATSDPRVSSYEQYF

D gene: -
V gene: TRBV6-1
clone size: -
J gene: TRBJ2-7
CDR3 DNA: TGTGCCAGCAGTGATAGATCTTTAGGGAGTAATTTGATGTTTTTCTACGAGCAGTACTTC
CDR3 protein: CASSDRSLGSNLMFFYEQYF

D gene: TRBD2
V gene: TRBV10-3
clone size: -
J gene: TRBJ2-7
CDR3 DNA: TGTGCCATCAGTGGGTTTCCGACCGGGGGGTACGAGCAGTACTTC
CDR3 protein: CAISGFPTGGYEQYF

D gene: -
V gene: TRBV30
clone size: -
J gene: TRBJ1-2
CDR3 DNA: TGTGCCTGGAAGTCTCAGGATAACTATGGCTACACCTTC
CDR3 protein: CAWKSQDNYGYTF

D gene: -
V gene: TRBV3-1/TRBV3-2
clone size: -
J gene: TRBJ1-2
CDR3 DNA: TGTGCCAGCAGCCAAGAAAAGACTCTCTACACCTTC
CDR3 protein: CASSQEKTLYTF

D gene: -
V gene: TRBV11-3
clone size: -
J gene: TRBJ2-4
CDR3 DNA: TGTGCCAGCAGCTTAGATCCAACCGAGGCCCTGGACAAAAACATTCAGTACTTC
CDR3 protein: CASSLDPTEALDKNIQYF

D gene: TRBD2
V gene: TRBV10-3
clone size: -
J gene: TRBJ2-1
CDR3 DNA: TGTGCCACCCTAGCGGAGACTGAGCAGTTCTTC
CDR3 protein: CATLAETEQFF

D gene: TRBD1
V gene: TRBV29-1
clone size: -
J gene: TRBJ2-3
CDR3 DNA: TGCAGCGTAGACAGGGGGCGGATGGATACGCAGTATTTT
CDR3 protein: CSVDRGRMDTQYF

D gene: TRBD1
V gene: TRBV3-1/TRBV3-2
clone size: -
J gene: TRBJ2-7
CDR3 DNA: TGTGCCAGCAGCCCCGGGACAGGGATAACCTACGAGCAGTACTTC
CDR3 protein: CASSPGTGITYEQYF

D gene: TRBD1
V gene: TRBV2
clone size: -
J gene: TRBJ1-2
CDR3 DNA: TGTGCCAGCAGCTGGGACAGGGGAAGGGATGGCTACACCTTC
CDR3 protein: CASSWDRGRDGYTF

D gene: TRBD1
V gene: TRBV7-9
clone size: -
J gene: TRBJ2-7
CDR3 DNA: TGTGCCAGCAAACCCCGAAGACCGGGACAGGGGGCTTACGAGCAGTACTTC
CDR3 protein: CASKPRRPGQGAYEQYF